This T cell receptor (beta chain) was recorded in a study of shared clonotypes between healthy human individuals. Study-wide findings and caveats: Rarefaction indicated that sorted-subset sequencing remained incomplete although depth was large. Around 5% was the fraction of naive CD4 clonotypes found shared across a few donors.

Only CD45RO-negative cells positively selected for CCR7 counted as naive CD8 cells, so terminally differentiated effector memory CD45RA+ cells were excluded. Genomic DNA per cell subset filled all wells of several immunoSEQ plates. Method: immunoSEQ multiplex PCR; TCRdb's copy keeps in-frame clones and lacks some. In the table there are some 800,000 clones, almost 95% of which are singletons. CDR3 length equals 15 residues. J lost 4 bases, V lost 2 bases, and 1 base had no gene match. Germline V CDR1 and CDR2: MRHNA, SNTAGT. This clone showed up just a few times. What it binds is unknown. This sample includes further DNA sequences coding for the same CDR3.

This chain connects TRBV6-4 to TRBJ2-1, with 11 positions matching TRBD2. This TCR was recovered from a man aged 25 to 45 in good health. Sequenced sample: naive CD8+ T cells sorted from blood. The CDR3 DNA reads TGTGCCAGCAGTGACGGGACTAGCGGTTACAATGAGCAGTTCTTC. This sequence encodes CASSDGTSGYNEQFF.